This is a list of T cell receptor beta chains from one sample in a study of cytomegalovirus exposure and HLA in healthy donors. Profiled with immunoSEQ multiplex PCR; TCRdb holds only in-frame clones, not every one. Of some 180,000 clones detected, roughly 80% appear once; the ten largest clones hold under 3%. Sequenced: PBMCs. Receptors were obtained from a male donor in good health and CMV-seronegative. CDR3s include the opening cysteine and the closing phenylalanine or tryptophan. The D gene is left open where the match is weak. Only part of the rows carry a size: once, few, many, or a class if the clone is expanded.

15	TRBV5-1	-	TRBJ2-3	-	TGCGCCAGCAGCTTGGATGCGAGTAGCACAGATACGCAGTATTTT	CASSLDASSTDTQYF
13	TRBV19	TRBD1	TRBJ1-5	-	TGTGCCAGTAGCCAGGGGGGCGGTCAGCCCCAGCATTTT	CASSQGGGQPQHF
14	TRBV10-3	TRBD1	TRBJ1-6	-	TGTGCCATCAGTGACCCAGGGGGTATGGAGACCCTCCACTTT	CAISDPGGMETLHF
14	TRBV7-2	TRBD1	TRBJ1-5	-	TGTGCCAGCAGCAAAGACAGGGAGGAACAGCCCCAGCATTTT	CASSKDREEQPQHF
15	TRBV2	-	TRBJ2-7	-	TGTGCCAGCAGTACTAACAGGGATTACTCCTACGAGCAGTACTTC	CASSTNRDYSYEQYF
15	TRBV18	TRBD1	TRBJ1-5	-	TGTGCCAGCTCACCAGGACAGGGCCGGCATCAGCCCCAGCATTTT	CASSPGQGRHQPQHF
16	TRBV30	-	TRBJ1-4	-	TGTGCCTGGAGCCAAACTATCCGGGGGGGGAATGAAAAACTGTTTTTT	CAWSQTIRGGNEKLFF
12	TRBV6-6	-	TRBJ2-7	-	TGTGCCAGCAGTTCCCGGGGGTACGAGCAGTACTTC	CASSSRGYEQYF
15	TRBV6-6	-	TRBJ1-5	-	TGTGCCAGCAAAATACAGGGTATGGGCAATCAGCCCCAGCATTTT	CASKIQGMGNQPQHF
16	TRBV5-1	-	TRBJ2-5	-	TGCGCCAGCAGCTTACAGGGCGGGTATGGCCAAGAGACCCAGTACTTC	CASSLQGGYGQETQYF
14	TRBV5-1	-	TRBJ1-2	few	TGCGCCAGCAGCTTGGGCCCTGAGGGCTATGGCTACACCTTC	CASSLGPEGYGYTF